The entry that follows covers one TCR beta chain sequence. Its antigen is not identified. A sample-barcoded 5' primer and a J-beta primer mix were used in a second PCR of roughly 6 to 11 cycles. MiXCR, applied by TCRdb to the 5' RACE reads, yields one record per CDR3 protein. This table holds approximately 760,000 distinct CDR3 sequences, roughly 25% found once. The data were obtained in a study of blood T cells in healthy people across ages. Regarding the study as a whole: The study found more naive CD4+ cells and higher diversity in long-lived than aged donors.

This CDR3 is 13 amino acids long. Germline V CDR1 and CDR2: SQVTM, ANQGSEA. The ends lost 0 bases at V and 3 bases at J; junction bases unmatched: 2. The same specimen was also included in a second study, on T cells of mothers and their children. This second report adds: Every mother supplied over 9 million TCR beta CDR3 reads and every child several million.

The rearrangement joins TRBV29-1 to TRBJ2-7, with TRBD2 matching 7 bases. Sequenced input: blood. The source is a boy aged 5-17 years in good health. In DNA, the CDR3 is TGCAGCGTTGAAGATGGGGAGGGCTACGAGCAGTACTTC. It is translated as CSVEDGEGYEQYF.